These 19 T cell receptor beta chains share one sample of origin, sequenced in a study of blood T cell repertoires in COVID-19. The data were produced by immunoSEQ multiplex PCR, yet TCRdb's version contains in-frame clones alone and is incomplete. The sample contains around 250,000 clones, around 86% of which appear only once. Sequencing was carried out using peripheral blood. These receptors came from a young man who had recovered from COVID-19.

V usage is TRBV12-3 or TRBV12-4 and J usage is TRBJ2-7; TRBD1 might be the D (6 bases). V dropped 6 bases and J dropped 0 bases, with 9 bases sitting between them. The CDR3 length is 13 residues. The CDR3 reads CASSEGVSYEQYV. Here the CDR3 DNA reads TGTGCCAGCAGCGAGGGGGTCTCCTACGAGCAGTACGTC.

This rearrangement joins TRBV2 to TRBJ1-1; no firm D call. Germline V gives CDR1 SNHLY, CDR2 FYNNEI. The CDR3 is 10 residues long. The V end was cut by 7 bases, the J end by 9 bases, with 9 bases between. The CDR3 region is CASTVFQAFF. The DNA for the CDR3 is TGTGCCAGCACGGTTTTCCAAGCTTTCTTT.

This clone has only a few counts. CDR3 sequence reads: CASSIPDRCYYNEQFF. Written as DNA, the CDR3 is TGTGCCAGTAGTATTCCGGACAGGTGCTACTACAATGAGCAGTTCTTC. This chain connects TRBV19 to TRBJ2-1; 7 bases line up with TRBD1. The germline V gene encodes CDR1 LNHDA and CDR2 SQIVND (reference sequence). V trimming: 3 bases; J trimming: 3 bases; junction bases outside the gene matches: 8. CDR3 length equals 16 residues.

The chain employs TRBV4-2 and TRBJ1-2, with D possibly being TRBD1 (5 bases). The CDR3 is 15 amino acids. In germline, CDR1 is LGHNA, CDR2 YNFKEQ. Between the trimmed V and J ends, which lost 2 bases and 8 bases, there was a span of 18 bases. CDR3 coding DNA: TGTGCCAGCAGCCAAAGTCAGGGTAGAACGTTGGGCTACACCTTC. Translating it yields CASSQSQGRTLGYTF.

The genes are TRBV5-1 and TRBJ1-6; 7 bases are shared with TRBD1. CDR1 and CDR2 (germline): SGHRS, YFSETQ. The CDR3 is made up of 16 amino acids. The V gene end was trimmed by 0 bases and the J gene end by 3 bases; junction bases not matched to a gene: 3. Here the CDR3 reads CASSLEWDSYNSPLHF. The CDR3 bases are TGCGCCAGCAGCTTGGAGTGGGACAGCTATAATTCACCCCTCCACTTT.

The chain employs TRBV11-3 and TRBJ2-1, with 8 bases that match TRBD1. This CDR3 has 13 residues. The ends lost 2 bases at V and 6 bases at J; junction bases unmatched: 0. Germline CDR1 reads SGHNT; CDR2 reads YENEEA. The CDR3 nucleotides read TGTGCCAGCAGCTTAACAGGGGGCAATGAGCAGTTCTTC. This encodes CASSLTGGNEQFF.

This sequence joins TRBV10-3 and TRBJ1-1; perhaps TRBD1 as D (6 bases). Trimming left V 8 bases short and J 6 bases short, with 10 bases between. This CDR3 region has 11 residues. From germline, CDR1 is ENHRY and CDR2 SYGVKD. The CDR3 loop reads CAIRGAAEAFF. In nucleotides, the CDR3 is TGTGCCATCCGGGGGGCCGCTGAAGCTTTCTTT.

The sample holds a few counts of this clone. The CDR3 bases are TGTGCCAGCGAACACAGGGGAAACACCATATATTTT. Its protein product is CASEHRGNTIYF. The chain has TRBV28 and TRBJ1-3, with a possible D match to TRBD1 (5 bases). V gave up 8 bases and J gave up 4 bases, with 9 bases separating them. The CDR3 extends over 12 amino acids. CDR1 is MDHEN and CDR2 is SYDVKM in the germline V gene. Full variable domain (rest looked up from reference TRBV28 and TRBJ1-3): DVKVTQSSRYLVKRTGEKVFLECVQDMDHENMFWYRQDPGLGLRLIYFSYDVKMKEKGDIPEGYSVSREKKERFSLILESASTNQTSMYLCASEHRGNTIYFGEGSWLTVV.

The gene calls are TRBV27 and TRBJ1-6; the D gene is possibly TRBD1 (6 bases). The CDR3 is 15 amino acids. V lost 2 bases and J 5 bases, leaving 10 bases between the germline ends. The germline gives CDR1 MNHEY, CDR2 SMNVEV (reference sequence). CDR3 bases: TGTGCCAGCAGTTTAGTGGGGGCTAATAATTCACCCCTCCACTTT. As protein: CASSLVGANNSPLHF.

The chain employs TRBV2 and TRBJ2-1; 15 nucleotides line up with TRBD2. The CDR3 runs 15 residues. After removal of 4 bases from V and 12 bases from J, the junction contained 7 bases not matched to a gene. Germline CDR1 and CDR2: SNHLY and FYNNEI. The CDR3 region has the DNA TGTGCCAGCAGTGGGGGACTAGCGGGGGGCCTACCGCAGTTCTTC. Protein sequence: CASSGGLAGGLPQFF.

This sequence joins TRBV5-1 and TRBJ2-7; D remains unclear. Trimming took off 3 bases at V and 4 bases at J, with 14 bases between the two ends. CDR1 and CDR2 from the germline V gene are SGHRS and YFSETQ. This CDR3 is built from 14 residues. Here the CDR3 DNA reads TGCGCCAGCAGCTCCCCGGGTACGGTGTACGAGCAGTACTTC. It codes for CASSSPGTVYEQYF.

The CDR3 here is CASSNTRGGADTQYF. The DNA of the CDR3 is TGTGCCAGCAGTAACACTAGAGGTGGCGCAGATACGCAGTATTTT. The J gene is TRBJ2-3, the V gene TRBV6-4; TRBD2 might be the D (5 bases). Germline lookup yields CDR1 MRHNA and CDR2 SNTAGT. This CDR3 has 15 amino acids. Trimming removed 5 bases from V and 4 bases from J, with 16 bases in between.

The chain carries TRBV10-3 and TRBJ2-1; TRBD2 agrees at 9 bases. This CDR3 is built from 15 residues. Germline CDR1 reads ENHRY; CDR2 reads SYGVKD. V lost 3 bases, J lost 5 bases, and 5 bases stayed unmatched. CDR3 nucleotide sequence: TGTGCCATCAGTGACCCTAGCGGGATCAACAATGAGCAGTTCTTC. This encodes CAISDPSGINNEQFF.

This rearrangement joins TRBV19 to TRBJ1-6; 8 nucleotides align to TRBD1. The CDR3 is made up of 15 amino acids. The trim removed 3 bases at V and 9 bases at J, leaving 7 bases unmatched. Germline loops: CDR1 LNHDA, CDR2 SQIVND (reference sequence). The DNA for the CDR3 is TGTGCCAGTAGTATGAGGACAGGGTCTGGTTCACCCCTCCACTTT. Translation gives CASSMRTGSGSPLHF.

The genes are TRBV11-2 and TRBJ1-5; 9 bases are a match to TRBD1. The CDR3 runs to 14 residues. CDR1 is SGHAT, CDR2 FQNNGV, per germline. The J segment lost 7 bases and the V segment lost 6 bases, leaving 7 bases of the junction unmatched. The CDR3 DNA follows: TGTGCCAGCAGACGGACAGGGGTTGGGCAGCCCCAGCATTTT. Translating it yields CASRRTGVGQPQHF.

This sequence joins TRBV7-6 and TRBJ2-3; 8 nucleotides agree with TRBD1. Germline assignment: CDR1 SGHVS and CDR2 FNYEAQ. The CDR3 is 14 residues long. After removal of 4 bases from V and 2 bases from J, the junction contained 2 bases not matched to a gene. The CDR3, as DNA: TGTGCCAGCAGCTCGGGACAGGCCACAGATACGCAGTATTTT. Translated: CASSSGQATDTQYF.

The chain joins TRBV5-1 to TRBJ1-3; TRBD1 matches 8 bases. The J segment lost 4 bases and the V segment lost 3 bases, leaving 6 bases of the junction unmatched. The length of the CDR3 is 15 residues. Germline V CDR1 and CDR2: SGHRS, YFSETQ. This CDR3 is CASSSTGATGNTIYF. The CDR3 DNA sequence: TGCGCCAGCAGCTCGACAGGGGCGACCGGAAACACCATATATTTT.

The V call is TRBV18, the J call TRBJ1-5, with 10 positions matching TRBD1. V lost 6 bases to trimming and J lost 2 bases; unmatched junction nucleotides: 4. From germline, CDR1 is KGHSH and CDR2 LQKENI. This CDR3 region has 15 residues. The CDR3 protein is CASSGQGVGNQPQHF. The CDR3 nucleotides read TGTGCCAGCTCCGGACAGGGGGTGGGCAATCAGCCCCAGCATTTT.

The rearrangement links TRBV28 to TRBJ1-2; TRBD1 aligns across 11 bases. CDR1 and CDR2 (germline): MDHEN, SYDVKM. V lost 3 bases to trimming and J lost 0 bases; unmatched junction nucleotides: 3. The CDR3 consists of 16 residues. CDR3 loop: CASSFRGQGANYGYTF. The DNA for the CDR3 is TGTGCCAGCAGTTTCCGGGGACAGGGGGCTAACTATGGCTACACCTTC.